One sample yielded the 20 T cell receptor beta chains listed below, sequenced in a study of T cell responses to AZD1222 COVID-19 vaccine. Profiling relied on immunoSEQ multiplex PCR, and the TCRdb table lists in-frame clones only, not all of them. The data hold over 120,000 clones, with more than 80% observed a single time. The sample in question was peripheral blood, obtained on day 0 of AZD1222 vaccination. Every receptor here comes from an adult in good health.

The table lists this clone with a count of one. This sequence joins TRBV4-2 and TRBJ1-1; no clear D gene. The CDR3 is 18 amino acids. Trimming stripped 1 base from V and 1 base from J, with 19 bases between. Germline CDR1 reads LGHNA; CDR2 reads YNFKEQ. CDR3 in DNA: TGTGCCAGCAGCCAAGTTTTGGATCATATACGACGGAACACTGAAGCTTTCTTT. Encoded protein: CASSQVLDHIRRNTEAFF.

Notes on this clone: Other DNA sequences in the sample encode the same CDR3. The chain joins TRBV14 to TRBJ1-2; possible D gene TRBD1, 6 bases. Germline lookup yields CDR1 SGHDN and CDR2 FVKESK. V was cut by 4 bases and J by 5 bases, with 11 bases left in between. CDR3 length: 13 residues. For the CDR3, the DNA is TGTGCCAGCAGCCCGGAGGACAGATATGGCTACACCTTC. Residues: CASSPEDRYGYTF.

This clone has only a few counts. The chain combines TRBV6-6 with TRBJ2-1, with a tentative D call TRBD1 (6 bases). The CDR3 loop spans 15 amino acids. Trimming stripped 4 bases from V and 6 bases from J, with 16 bases between. Germline-derived CDR1 and CDR2 are MNHNY and SVGAGI (reference sequence). This chain's CDR3 is CASSFRDNGFNEQFF. The CDR3 DNA reads TGTGCCAGCAGTTTCCGGGACAACGGATTCAATGAGCAGTTCTTC.

Only a few counts were recorded for this clone. The rearrangement uses TRBV14 and TRBJ1-4; D may be TRBD1 (5 bases). This CDR3 has 14 amino acids. Looked up from germline, CDR1 is SGHDN and CDR2 is FVKESK. The ends were cut back, 5 bases at V and 4 bases at J, with 11 bases in the middle. CDR3 protein: CASSFDRVNEKLFF. The CDR3 DNA follows: TGTGCCAGCAGCTTCGACAGAGTTAATGAAAAACTGTTTTTT.

On this clone: Other DNA sequences from this sample encode an identical CDR3 as well. V usage is TRBV19 and J usage is TRBJ2-5, with D perhaps matching TRBD2 (6 bases). Trimming left V 6 bases short and J 4 bases short, with 9 bases between. CDR1 and CDR2 from the germline V gene are LNHDA and SQIVND (reference sequence). The CDR3 is 12 amino acids. The CDR3 bases are TGTGCCAGTAGACAAGCGGGAGAGACCCAGTACTTC. Translation: CASRQAGETQYF.

The gene calls are TRBV7-6 and TRBJ2-1, with 9 bases matching TRBD2. This CDR3 region has 17 residues. The junction had 16 bases not matched to a gene; V was cut back by 4 bases and J by 9 bases. CDR1 is SGHVS and CDR2 is FNYEAQ in the germline V gene. CDR3 in amino acids: CASSSLPPGLASIEQFF. The CDR3 DNA is TGTGCCAGCAGCTCGCTCCCCCCGGGACTAGCATCCATTGAGCAGTTCTTC.

J is TRBJ2-7 and V is TRBV19; tentative D call: TRBD1 (6 bases). V lost 5 bases and J lost 3, with 14 bases in between. Germline V gene data show CDR1 as LNHDA and CDR2 as SQIVND (reference sequence). The CDR3 consists of 14 residues. The CDR3 protein is CASSPWTAYYEQYF. The DNA of the CDR3 is TGTGCCAGTAGTCCCTGGACAGCCTACTACGAGCAGTACTTC.

V usage is TRBV28 and J usage is TRBJ1-6, with a possible D match to TRBD1 (5 bases). Germline V gene sequence: CDR1 MDHEN, CDR2 SYDVKM. The germline V and J ends were trimmed by 5 bases and 4 bases, with 9 bases remaining between them. This CDR3 spans 14 amino acids. The CDR3 region has the DNA TGTGCCAGCAGTCCGGGGGGGTATAATTCACCCCTCCACTTT. It is translated as CASSPGGYNSPLHF.

The rearrangement links TRBV5-4 to TRBJ1-6; 8 positions match TRBD1. The CDR3 consists of 16 residues. Per the germline V gene, CDR1 is SGHNT and CDR2 is YYREEE (reference sequence). Trimming at V came to 4 bases and at J to 10 bases, leaving 13 bases not matched to a gene. This chain's CDR3 is CASSQRGGTGGSPLHF. The CDR3 coding sequence is TGTGCCAGCAGCCAGAGGGGCGGGACAGGAGGCTCACCCCTCCACTTT.

In DNA form, the CDR3 reads TGTGCCATCAGTGAGTCAACAGATACGCAGTATTTT. Protein: CAISESTDTQYF. The chain carries TRBV10-3 and TRBJ2-3; D unclear. The length of the CDR3 is 12 residues. Per the germline V gene, CDR1 is ENHRY and CDR2 is SYGVKD. V lost 0 bases and J 3 bases, leaving 1 base between the germline ends.

J is TRBJ1-1 and V is TRBV29-1, with 7 positions matching TRBD1. CDR1 and CDR2 (germline): SQVTM, ANQGSEA. J lost 3 bases, V lost 7 bases, and 5 bases had no gene match. CDR3 length equals 12 residues. DNA of the CDR3: TGCAGCGCGGGACAGCTCGACACTGAAGCTTTCTTT. Amino acids: CSAGQLDTEAFF.

The chain joins TRBV2 to TRBJ2-1; no firm D call. Between the trimmed V and J ends, which lost 0 bases and 8 bases, there was a span of 11 bases. Germline V gene lookup returns CDR1 SNHLY and CDR2 FYNNEI. The CDR3 covers 14 residues. The CDR3 sequence is CASSEALPVDEQFF. The CDR3 DNA sequence: TGTGCCAGCAGTGAAGCTCTACCGGTAGATGAGCAGTTCTTC.

This clone was seen a few times. This sample includes further DNA sequences coding for the same CDR3. This chain uses TRBV27 with TRBJ2-1, with D perhaps given as TRBD1 or TRBD2 (6 bases each). Germline V CDR1 and CDR2: MNHEY, SMNVEV (reference sequence). The germline V and J ends were trimmed by 5 bases and 0 bases, with 17 bases remaining between them. This CDR3 has 17 amino acids. In DNA, the CDR3 is TGTGCCAGCAGTCCCGGGGGCGGACCCAGCTCCTACAATGAGCAGTTCTTC. The encoded protein is CASSPGGGPSSYNEQFF.

V is TRBV28 and J is TRBJ1-3; no definite D call. Trimming shortened V by 6 bases and J by 1 base, and 13 bases separated the two germline ends. The CDR3 length is 15 residues. Germline CDR1 and CDR2: MDHEN and SYDVKM. The CDR3 sequence: CASSAPPPSGNTIYF. CDR3 DNA: TGTGCCAGCAGCGCGCCACCGCCTTCTGGAAACACCATATATTTT.

The chain is built from TRBV7-3 and TRBJ1-2; 8 bases fit TRBD1. The V gene end was trimmed by 5 bases and the J gene end by 4 bases; junction bases not matched to a gene: 9. This CDR3 is 15 amino acids long. CDR1 and CDR2 from the germline V gene are SGHTA and FQGTGA. The chain's CDR3 is CASSPGQGASYGYTF. The CDR3 DNA sequence: TGTGCCAGCAGCCCCGGACAGGGCGCGAGCTATGGCTACACCTTC. Full variable domain (rest looked up from reference TRBV7-3 and TRBJ1-2): GAGVSQTPSNKVTEKGKYVELRCDPISGHTALYWYRQSLGQGPEFLIYFQGTGAADDSGLPNDRFFAVRPEGSVSTLKIQRTERGDSAVYLCASSPGQGASYGYTFGSGTRLTVV.

The chain employs TRBV11-2 and TRBJ1-4; 9 bases line up with TRBD1. The CDR3 loop spans 15 amino acids. The germline CDR1 and CDR2 sequences are SGHAT and FQNNGV. J gave up 7 bases and V 1 base, and 4 bases lay outside the gene matches. Here the CDR3 reads CASSLGGQGFEKLFF. The CDR3 DNA is TGTGCCAGCAGCTTAGGGGGACAGGGTTTTGAAAAACTGTTTTTT.

The chain employs TRBV28 and TRBJ2-7; 10 bases fit TRBD1. CDR1 MDHEN and CDR2 SYDVKM come from the germline V gene. This CDR3 region has 14 residues. V trimming: 8 bases; J trimming: 3 bases; junction bases outside the gene matches: 7. CDR3 sequence reads: CASGGTGANYEQYF. DNA of the CDR3: TGTGCCAGCGGCGGGACAGGGGCCAACTACGAGCAGTACTTC.

CDR3 nucleotides: TGTGCCAGCAGTGTCTTAGGTGGGAGGGCCCCGTATTTT. Its translation is CASSVLGGRAPYF. The genes are TRBV6-6 and TRBJ2-3; TRBD2 matches at 7 bases. This CDR3 comprises 13 residues. After removal of 5 bases from V and 14 bases from J, the junction contained 13 bases not matched to a gene. CDR1 MNHNY and CDR2 SVGAGI come from the germline V gene (reference sequence).

The V and J genes are TRBV4-1 and TRBJ1-1; TRBD1 might be the D (6 bases). Germline V lookup: CDR1 MGHRA, CDR2 YSYEKL. This CDR3 region has 16 residues. The V gene lost 1 base and the J gene lost 0 bases, with 12 bases spanning the gap. The DNA of the CDR3 is TGCGCCAGCAGCCAAGTCCGAGGACAGATGAACACTGAAGCTTTCTTT. Amino acids: CASSQVRGQMNTEAFF.

The DNA of the CDR3 is TGTGCCAGTAGACTGCTGACAGGGAGCAATCAGCCCCAGCATTTT. It yields the protein CASRLLTGSNQPQHF. This rearrangement joins TRBV19 to TRBJ1-5; 7 bases align to TRBD1. The junction had 6 bases not matched to a gene; V was cut back by 6 bases and J by 1 base. In germline, CDR1 is LNHDA, CDR2 SQIVND (reference sequence). This CDR3 is built from 15 residues. Together with reference TRBV19 and TRBJ1-5, the CDR3 gives the full variable domain: DGGITQSPKYLFRKEGQNVTLSCEQNLNHDAMYWYRQDPGQGLRLIYYSQIVNDFQKGDIAEGYSVSREKKESFPLTVTSAQKNPTAFYLCASRLLTGSNQPQHFGDGTRLSIL.